The source of this T cell receptor (beta chain) is a study of blood T cell repertoires in COVID-19. Study summary: Material from acute and convalescent COVID-19 was sourced from the United States, Italy and Spain. The analysed material was cDNA or gDNA that came from T cells, B-cell-depleted T cells, or PBMCs.

How the authors handled the data: Amplification of reference gene primers provided the estimated nucleated cell counts. Some clones are missing from TCRdb's copy, which holds only in-frame ones; the method was immunoSEQ multiplex PCR. The D gene and trimming were derived from the DNA, and the V and J assignments and clone size from that table. Of 150,000 to 200,000 clones in the sample, about 83% were seen once. This CDR3 region has 16 residues. V dropped 4 bases and J dropped 4 bases, with 18 bases sitting between them. Germline V lookup: CDR1 KGHDR, CDR2 SFDVKD. This chain uses TRBV24-1 with TRBJ1-2; TRBD1 might be the D (5 bases). The sample consisted of peripheral blood. This TCR derives from a man between 60 and 75 years old with acute or convalescent COVID-19. The CDR3 sequence is CATSDSGRGLTYGYTF. CDR3 coding DNA: TGTGCCACCAGTGACTCGGGGAGGGGACTAACCTATGGCTACACCTTC.